This paragraph covers one TCR beta chain sequence. This specimen belongs to a study of blood T cell repertoires in COVID-19. At the level of the study: Sites across the United States, Italy and Spain contributed samples from acute and convalescent COVID-19.

The protocol was immunoSEQ multiplex PCR, while the TCRdb copy is restricted to in-frame clones and leaves out a portion. The sample lists 200,000 or so clones, 88% occurring once. Resolution of symptoms, clearance, or two negative PCRs was present in recovered Cohort 3 donors. The CDR3 is made up of 15 amino acids. V was pared by 3 bases and J by 5 bases, with 13 bases between. CDR1 SNHLY and CDR2 FYNNEI come from the germline V gene. The receptor was derived from a woman aged 30 to 39 who had recovered from COVID-19. Sequencing was carried out using PBMCs or T cells enriched from blood (not recorded which). The chain employs TRBV2 and TRBJ2-2, with no clear D. The CDR3 sequence: CASSDTLVSTGELFF. The CDR3 DNA is TGTGCCAGCAGTGATACGCTAGTGTCAACCGGGGAGCTGTTTTTT. Using reference TRBV2 and TRBJ2-2 for the parts outside the CDR3, the full variable domain is EPEVTQTPSHQVTQMGQEVILRCVPISNHLYFYWYRQILGQKVEFLVSFYNNEISEKSEIFDDQFSVERPDGSNFTLKIRSTKLEDSAMYFCASSDTLVSTGELFFGEGSRLTVL.